These 30 T cell receptor beta chains came from one sample sequenced in a study of persistence of HIV-infected CD4 T cells. Anti-CD3/anti-CD28 beads served as a nonspecific positive control stimulus. Sorting selected CD4+ T cells upregulating both CD40 ligand and CD69. This was the immunoSEQ version 4 assay in survey mode. The repertoire was sequenced with immunoSEQ multiplex PCR; TCRdb's copy has only in-frame clones and lacks some. In the table there are 35,000 to 45,000 clones, about nine tenths of which are singletons. What these receptors recognize is not known. The input for sequencing was CD4+ T cells sorted from PBMCs after approximately 19-hour stimulation, taken from a patient who received antiretroviral therapy. The receptors here all came from an adult man with HIV who was CMV-seropositive.

The chain couples TRBV5-6 to TRBJ1-1; 8 nucleotides match TRBD1. The CDR3 contains 14 residues. V shed 4 bases, J shed 0 bases, and the junction held 2 bases outside the gene matches. The germline CDR1 and CDR2 sequences are SGHDT and YYEEEE. CDR3 DNA sequence: TGTGCCAGCAGCAGACAGGGGATGAACACTGAAGCTTTCTTT. This sequence encodes CASSRQGMNTEAFF.

The chain carries TRBV9 and TRBJ2-3, with TRBD2 matching 7 bases. V lost 0 bases and J lost 6; bases outside the gene matches: 16. Germline values: CDR1 SGDLS, CDR2 YYNGEE. CDR3 size: 18 residues. This CDR3 reads CASSVGPWEAGKGDTQYF. The CDR3 DNA is TGTGCCAGCAGCGTAGGCCCGTGGGAAGCGGGAAAAGGGGATACGCAGTATTTT.

The rearrangement links TRBV18 to TRBJ2-1; TRBD2 agrees at 7 bases. Germline trimming cut 0 bases from V and 3 bases from J; bases unmatched to any gene: 2. CDR1 is KGHSH and CDR2 is LQKENI in the germline V gene. The CDR3 sequence is 15 residues long. The CDR3 DNA reads TGTGCCAGCTCACCACCGGGGGGGGGCTACAATGAGCAGTTCTTC. As protein: CASSPPGGGYNEQFF.

The chain carries TRBV19 and TRBJ1-4; TRBD1 matches 7 bases. The CDR3 contains 15 residues. V gave up 4 bases and J gave up 3 bases; unmatched junction bases: 5. Germline CDR1 LNHDA, CDR2 SQIVND (reference sequence). CDR3 amino acids: CASSTSQGPNEKLFF. The CDR3 DNA is TGTGCCAGTAGTACTTCACAGGGGCCTAATGAAAAACTGTTTTTT.

This chain links TRBV6-6 with TRBJ2-2, with TRBD1 matching 10 bases. This CDR3 spans 15 amino acids. The V gene's germline CDR1 is MNHNY and CDR2 SVGAGI (reference sequence). V dropped 5 bases and J dropped 7; count of bases not matched to a gene: 7. The CDR3 reads CASSKGTGVGGELFF. The CDR3 DNA sequence: TGTGCCAGCAGTAAAGGGACAGGGGTTGGCGGGGAGCTGTTTTTT.

The chain combines TRBV7-2 with TRBJ1-2; 7 nucleotides line up with TRBD1. The CDR3 runs to 13 residues. J gave up 4 bases and V 3 bases, and 2 bases lay outside the gene matches. In germline, CDR1 is SGHTA, CDR2 FQGNSA. This CDR3 reads CASSFDRAYGYTF. In DNA, the CDR3 is TGTGCCAGCAGCTTCGACAGGGCCTATGGCTACACCTTC. The complete variable domain, with remaining parts taken from reference TRBV7-2 and TRBJ1-2, reads GAGVSQSPSNKVTEKGKDVELRCDPISGHTALYWYRQSLGQGLEFLIYFQGNSAPDKSGLPSDRFSAERTGGSVSTLTIQRTQQEDSAVYLCASSFDRAYGYTFGSGTRLTVV.

The V and J genes are TRBV20-1 and TRBJ2-3; 9 bases are a match to TRBD2. This CDR3 spans 11 amino acids. From germline, CDR1 is DFQATT and CDR2 SNEGSKA (reference sequence). J was trimmed by 10 bases and V by 6 bases; bases with no gene match: 5. The CDR3 DNA is TGCAGTGCCCCCGGGACTAGCTCGCAGTATTTT. Its protein product is CSAPGTSSQYF.

The chain's CDR3 is CASREEGTGRSPLHF. CDR3 DNA: TGTGCCAGCAGAGAGGAAGGGACAGGGCGTTCACCCCTCCACTTT. The rearrangement links TRBV25-1 to TRBJ1-6, with TRBD1 matching over 9 bases. V dropped 6 bases and J dropped 9; count of bases not matched to a gene: 9. The CDR3 totals 15 residues. The V gene's germline CDR1 is MGHDK and CDR2 SYGVNS.

The V gene is TRBV4-1, the J gene TRBJ2-7, with 7 bases identical to TRBD2. The trim removed 0 bases at V and 7 bases at J, leaving 12 bases unmatched. The CDR3 length is 16 residues. Germline CDR1 and CDR2: MGHRA and YSYEKL. In DNA form, the CDR3 reads TGCGCCAGCAGCCAAGAACCAGGAGCGGGGCCTGGGGAGCAGTACTTC. Its protein product is CASSQEPGAGPGEQYF.

This clone was seen a handful of times. The chain has TRBV5-4 and TRBJ1-5; 9 nucleotides match TRBD1. Germline V CDR1 and CDR2: SGHNT, YYREEE (reference sequence). CDR3 size: 20 residues. The trim removed 2 bases at V and 0 bases at J, leaving 15 bases unmatched. The CDR3: CASSFQLRDRASYSNQPQHF. As DNA, the CDR3 is TGTGCCAGCAGCTTCCAACTCCGGGACAGGGCGTCGTATAGCAATCAGCCCCAGCATTTT.

The chain couples TRBV6-4 to TRBJ1-2; 8 bases match TRBD1. This CDR3 has 21 residues. CDR1 and CDR2 (germline): MRHNA, SNTAGT. Trimming at V came to 6 bases and at J to 0 bases, leaving 24 bases not matched to a gene. The CDR3 region is CASRDRGSGATEGATNYGYTF. The CDR3 nucleotides read TGTGCCAGCAGAGACAGGGGAAGCGGGGCAACTGAGGGGGCGACTAACTATGGCTACACCTTC.

This chain uses TRBV6-5 with TRBJ1-2, with no clear D. Trimming removed 5 bases from V and 6 bases from J, with 16 bases in between. Germline CDR1 MNHEY, CDR2 SVGAGI. This CDR3 has 14 amino acids. The CDR3 nucleotides read TGTGCCAGCAGTACCCAGCTCTCGGCGGATGGCTACACCTTC. It encodes CASSTQLSADGYTF.

In this sample, this clone is medium-sized (0.01 to 0.1%). Additional DNA sequences in this sample encode the identical CDR3. The rearrangement uses TRBV9 and TRBJ2-5; D is undetermined. Germline V gives CDR1 SGDLS, CDR2 YYNGEE. Trimming removed 0 bases at V and 1 base at J, with 4 bases between. This CDR3 comprises 13 residues. Here the CDR3 DNA reads TGTGCCAGCAGCGTAGCCCGCCAAGAGACCCAGTACTTC. Its translation: CASSVARQETQYF.

This clone has a single count. V and J are TRBV5-1 and TRBJ2-5; TRBD2 agrees at 13 bases. CDR3 length: 15 amino acids. The germline V gene has CDR1 SGHRS and CDR2 YFSETQ. V lost 4 bases and J lost 4; bases outside the gene matches: 4. The CDR3: CASSPGLAGVETQYF. The DNA for the CDR3 is TGCGCCAGCAGCCCTGGACTAGCGGGGGTAGAGACCCAGTACTTC.

CDR3 sequence: CASRGKNEKLFF. Here the CDR3 DNA reads TGTGCCTCGAGGGGCAAAAATGAAAAACTGTTTTTT. The genes are TRBV30 and TRBJ1-4, with D possibly being TRBD1 (5 bases). CDR3 size: 12 residues. The germline CDR1 and CDR2 sequences are GTSNPN and SVGIG (reference sequence). Trimming removed 7 bases at V and 5 bases at J, with 11 bases between.

This chain connects TRBV10-3 to TRBJ1-1; a weak D match, TRBD1 (5 bases). The CDR3 contains 12 residues. CDR1 is ENHRY and CDR2 is SYGVKD in the germline V gene. V shed 4 bases and J shed 11 bases, with 14 bases lying between them. DNA for the CDR3: TGTGCCATCAGTGGGGACGGGTTGAAGGCTTTCTTT. This codes for CAISGDGLKAFF.

The chain carries TRBV30 and TRBJ1-2; 9 bases fit TRBD1. Germline assignment: CDR1 GTSNPN and CDR2 SVGIG (reference sequence). The CDR3 runs 14 residues. V shed 1 base and J 2 bases; nucleotides not matched to a gene: 2. The CDR3 DNA follows: TGTGCCTGGAGTGGCGGGACAGGGAACTATGGCTACACCTTC. It codes for CAWSGGTGNYGYTF.

The chain is built from TRBV4-3 and TRBJ2-1, with TRBD2 matching over 16 bases. The length of the CDR3 is 15 residues. Germline CDR1 reads LGHNA; CDR2 reads YSLEER. Trimming cost V 4 bases and J 8 bases; bases outside gene matches: 2. The CDR3 loop reads CASSPGTSGRDEQFF. Here the CDR3 DNA reads TGCGCCAGCAGCCCTGGGACTAGCGGGAGGGATGAGCAGTTCTTC.

This chain joins TRBV6-5 and TRBJ1-2; the match to TRBD1 covers 9 bases. The V gene end was trimmed by 6 bases and the J gene end by 2 bases; junction bases not matched to a gene: 7. CDR1 and CDR2 (germline): MNHEY, SVGAGI. CDR3 size: 15 residues. In nucleotides, the CDR3 is TGTGCCAGCAGATCCTCCGGGACAGGGAACTATGGCTACACCTTC. This encodes CASRSSGTGNYGYTF.

The chain is built from TRBV5-4 and TRBJ2-1; D remains unclear. The V and J ends lost 1 base and 9 bases respectively, with 8 bases between them. The CDR3 consists of 12 residues. Germline lookup yields CDR1 SGHNT and CDR2 YYREEE (reference sequence). The CDR3 region has the DNA TGTGCCAGCAGCTTGACTCAACGTGAGCAGTTCTTC. It specifies CASSLTQREQFF.

The CDR3 region is CASSKDEYGYTF. The CDR3 coding sequence is TGCGCCAGCAGCAAGGATGAGTATGGCTACACCTTC. The chain links TRBV5-1 to TRBJ1-2; unclear D gene. Between the trimmed V and J ends, which lost 4 bases and 5 bases, there was a span of 9 bases. CDR3 length equals 12 residues. From germline, CDR1 is SGHRS and CDR2 YFSETQ.

This clone has just one count. The V gene is TRBV28, the J gene TRBJ1-4; no clear D. Germline CDR1 is MDHEN and CDR2 is SYDVKM. V was pared by 5 bases and J by 8 bases, with 18 bases between. The CDR3 spans 15 residues. CDR3 DNA: TGTGCCAGCAGTCGTCCGGGAGGTGTGGAAGAAAAACTGTTTTTT. It specifies CASSRPGGVEEKLFF.

This chain's CDR3 is CASSLRGNTEAFF. CDR3 bases: TGTGCCAGCAGCTTGAGGGGGAACACTGAAGCTTTCTTT. The chain links TRBV3-1 (or the pseudogene TRBV3-2) to TRBJ1-1; D perhaps matches TRBD1 (5 bases). The V and J ends lost 5 bases and 1 base respectively, with 8 bases between them. Germline lookup yields CDR1 LGHDT and CDR2 YNNKEL (reference sequence). The CDR3 loop spans 13 amino acids.

CDR3 sequence: CASSRGSATNYGYTF. CDR3 in DNA: TGTGCCAGTAGTAGGGGCTCGGCTACTAACTATGGCTACACCTTC. This sequence joins TRBV19 and TRBJ1-2, with a possible D match to TRBD1 (5 bases). This CDR3 has 15 amino acids. Germline-derived CDR1 and CDR2 are LNHDA and SQIVND (reference sequence). Trimming pared 4 bases from V and 0 bases from J, leaving 12 bases between.

The J gene is TRBJ2-2, the V gene TRBV14, with 10 bases matching TRBD2. Trimming took 2 bases from V and 5 from J; bases not matched to a gene: 5. The V gene's germline CDR1 is SGHDN and CDR2 FVKESK. The CDR3 consists of 16 residues. The CDR3 DNA sequence: TGTGCCAGCAGCCAATTTACTAGCGGGGCTACCGGGGAGCTGTTTTTT. It encodes CASSQFTSGATGELFF.

V and J are TRBV6-6 and TRBJ2-2; 11 bases match TRBD1. J lost 5 bases, V lost 0 bases, and 2 bases had no gene match. The CDR3 contains 16 residues. Germline loops: CDR1 MNHNY, CDR2 SVGAGI (reference sequence). The CDR3: CASSYSGQGATGELFF. The CDR3 DNA follows: TGTGCCAGCAGTTACTCCGGACAGGGGGCTACCGGGGAGCTGTTTTTT.

This chain uses TRBV6-5 with TRBJ1-1; TRBD1 agrees at 9 bases. V shed 2 bases, J shed 10 bases, and the junction held 11 bases outside the gene matches. CDR1 is MNHEY and CDR2 is SVGAGI in the germline V gene. The CDR3 runs to 15 residues. The CDR3 loop reads CASSYDSGQGKAAFF. The DNA for the CDR3 is TGTGCCAGCAGTTACGATTCGGGACAGGGTAAGGCAGCTTTCTTT.

The chain uses TRBV27 and TRBJ2-7; D might be TRBD1 (6 bases). V lost 2 bases to trimming and J lost 6 bases, with 14 bases between them. From germline, CDR1 is MNHEY and CDR2 SMNVEV (reference sequence). The CDR3 runs to 14 residues. In DNA, the CDR3 is TGTGCCAGCAGTTTAAAATGGGGCAGGGGCGAGCAGTACTTC. As protein: CASSLKWGRGEQYF.

The chain employs TRBV7-3 and TRBJ1-1, with a possible D match to TRBD1 (5 bases). Germline V lookup: CDR1 SGHTA, CDR2 FQGTGA. The CDR3 sequence is 13 residues long. With 0 bases removed from V and 5 bases from J, the gap between germline ends came to 7 bases. CDR3 in amino acids: CASSLTGRTEAFF. CDR3 in DNA: TGTGCCAGCAGCTTAACGGGGCGGACTGAAGCTTTCTTT.

The J gene is TRBJ1-3, the V gene TRBV6-5; weak D call: TRBD1 (6 bases). With 0 bases removed from V and 4 bases from J, the gap between germline ends came to 13 bases. The CDR3 consists of 16 residues. Germline CDR1 is MNHEY and CDR2 is SVGAGI. CDR3 nucleotides: TGTGCCAGCAGTTACTCGAAGTGGGGGCACGGAAACACCATATATTTT. This codes for CASSYSKWGHGNTIYF.